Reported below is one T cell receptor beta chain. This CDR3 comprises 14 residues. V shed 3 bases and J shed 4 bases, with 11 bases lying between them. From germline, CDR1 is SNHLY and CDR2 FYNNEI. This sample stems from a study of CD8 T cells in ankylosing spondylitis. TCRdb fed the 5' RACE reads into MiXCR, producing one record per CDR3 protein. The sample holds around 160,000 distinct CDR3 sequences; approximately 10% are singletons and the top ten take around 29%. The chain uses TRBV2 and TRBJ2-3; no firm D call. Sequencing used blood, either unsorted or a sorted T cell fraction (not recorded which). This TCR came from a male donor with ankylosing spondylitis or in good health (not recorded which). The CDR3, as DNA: TGTGCCAGCAGTGAGCTAATAGCCTCAGATACGCAGTATTTT. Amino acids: CASSELIASDTQYF.